Presented here are 10 T cell receptor beta chains from one specimen sequenced in a study of shared clonotypes between healthy human individuals. Repertoires were generated with immunoSEQ multiplex PCR, while TCRdb's copy carries only in-frame clones and drops some. Of fewer than 550,000 clones listed, around 79% are singletons. The sample was PBMCs. The receptors stem from a woman between 35 and 50 years old in good health. Some clones in this sample may be carry-over from other donors' samples.

Comments on this clone: It is likely a read error: a sequence one base away is far more abundant. The chain joins TRBV27 to TRBJ1-2; 11 bases are a match to TRBD1. Germline trimming cut 5 bases from V and 7 bases from J; bases unmatched to any gene: 9. The CDR3 totals 15 residues. Per germline, CDR1 MNHEY and CDR2 SMNVEV (reference sequence). CDR3 sequence reads: CASSHLGQGASGYTF. CDR3 bases: TGTGCCAGCAGTCATTTAGGACAGGGGGCGTCTGGCTACACCTTC.

The chain couples TRBV28 to TRBJ1-1; a possible D gene is TRBD1 (5 bases). The ends were cut back, 3 bases at V and 6 bases at J, with 17 bases in the middle. CDR1 and CDR2 from the germline V gene are MDHEN and SYDVKM. CDR3 length: 15 amino acids. The CDR3 reads CASSFPSMGQPEAFF. CDR3 sequence (DNA): TGTGCCAGCAGTTTTCCCTCCATGGGGCAACCTGAAGCTTTCTTT.

The chain employs TRBV6-6 and TRBJ2-7; D tentatively fits TRBD1 or TRBD2 (5 bases each). The CDR3 sequence is 15 residues long. The V and J ends lost 5 bases and 2 bases respectively, with 16 bases between them. CDR1 is MNHNY, CDR2 SVGAGI, per germline (reference sequence). CDR3 in DNA: TGTGCCAGCAGTGAGGGTCAAATGGGGCCCTACGAGCAGTACTTC. Translating it yields CASSEGQMGPYEQYF.

V usage is TRBV5-4 and J usage is TRBJ1-2; possible D gene TRBD1, 5 bases. Germline assignment: CDR1 SGHNT and CDR2 YYREEE (reference sequence). The CDR3 is 13 residues long. V dropped 1 base and J dropped 8 bases, with 12 bases sitting between them. In DNA form, the CDR3 reads TGTGCCAGCAGCTTGCAGGGAATGAGAGGCTACACCTTC. Its translation: CASSLQGMRGYTF. Looking up the rest from reference TRBV5-4 and TRBJ1-2 gives the full variable domain: ETGVTQSPTHLIKTRGQQVTLRCSSQSGHNTVSWYQQALGQGPQFIFQYYREEENGRGNFPPRFSGLQFPNYSSELNVNALELDDSALYLCASSLQGMRGYTFGSGTRLTVV.

The genes are TRBV10-2 and TRBJ1-1, with D possibly matching TRBD1 (5 bases). The length of the CDR3 is 13 residues. V dropped 5 bases and J dropped 5 bases, with 12 bases sitting between them. Germline assignment: CDR1 WSHSY and CDR2 SAAADI. CDR3 loop: CASSPGGGTEAFF. As DNA, the CDR3 is TGCGCCAGCAGTCCCGGTGGGGGTACTGAAGCTTTCTTT.

This chain connects TRBV9 to TRBJ1-5, with 9 bases that match TRBD1. J gave up 2 bases and V 3 bases, and 3 bases lay outside the gene matches. The CDR3 is 15 residues long. Per germline, CDR1 SGDLS and CDR2 YYNGEE. In DNA, the CDR3 is TGTGCCAGCAGCGGCACAGGGGGCGGCAATCAGCCCCAGCATTTT. Amino acid sequence: CASSGTGGGNQPQHF.

The V gene is TRBV4-1, the J gene TRBJ1-2, with D possibly being TRBD1 (5 bases). This CDR3 region has 14 residues. V lost 1 base, J lost 4 bases, and 10 bases lay in between. CDR1 and CDR2 (germline): MGHRA, YSYEKL. For the CDR3, the DNA is TGCGCCAGCAGCCAAGGAGGGGTAACCTATGGCTACACCTTC. It translates to CASSQGGVTYGYTF.

The chain couples TRBV11-2 to TRBJ1-2, with 9 bases lining up with TRBD1. CDR3 length: 14 residues. Germline assignment: CDR1 SGHAT and CDR2 FQNNGV. With 1 base clipped from V and 5 bases from J, the junction kept 2 bases outside the gene matches. This CDR3 is CASSLAGTGYGYTF. The CDR3 DNA is TGTGCCAGCAGCTTAGCCGGGACAGGGTATGGCTACACCTTC.

The genes are TRBV30 and TRBJ2-7; D gene unclear. This CDR3 has 13 residues. Germline CDR1 GTSNPN, CDR2 SVGIG (reference sequence). V was clipped by 0 bases and J by 6 bases, with 12 bases between them. The CDR3, as DNA: TGTGCCTGGAGTGTACCCCCACGTCCCGAGCAGTACTTC. This translates into CAWSVPPRPEQYF. Supplemented by reference TRBV30 and TRBJ2-7, the full variable domain reads SQTIHQWPATLVQPVGSPLSLECTVEGTSNPNLYWYRQAAGRGLQLLFYSVGIGQISSEVPQNLSASRPQDRQFILSSKKLLLSDSGFYLCAWSVPPRPEQYFGPGTRLTVT.

The chain uses TRBV7-2 and TRBJ2-3; 8 nucleotides line up with TRBD2. CDR1 is SGHTA and CDR2 is FQGNSA in the germline V gene. V shed 8 bases, J shed 6 bases, and the junction held 7 bases outside the gene matches. The CDR3 has 13 residues. CDR3 DNA: TGTGCCAGCTCCGGGACTAGTTATGATACGCAGTATTTT. Protein: CASSGTSYDTQYF.